The 20 T cell receptor beta chains below come from one sample, sequenced in a study of blood T cell repertoires in COVID-19 (dated by TCRdb to about 2020). The library was produced with the immunoSEQ multiplex PCR assay. TCRdb holds this immuneACCESS table with in-frame rearrangements only. Some clones are missing; in checked studies, unresolved V genes explain under half, and the rest has no known cause. The sample table lists 430,000 or so clones, around 89% of them with a count of one. The biggest ten clones account for about 2% of the sample. Sequencing was done on a sample of PBMCs or T cells enriched from blood (not recorded which). Receptors were obtained from a woman aged 40 to 55 who had recovered from COVID-19.

V is TRBV4-3 and J is TRBJ2-7, with TRBD1 identical over 9 bases. The CDR3 is made up of 15 amino acids. J was trimmed by 2 bases and V by 2 bases; bases with no gene match: 4. The germline V gene encodes CDR1 LGHNA and CDR2 YSLEER. The CDR3 nucleotides read TGCGCCAGCAGCCAAACAGGGGGCGCCGCCTACGAGCAGTACTTC. Its protein product is CASSQTGGAAYEQYF.

The table lists this clone with a count of one. The chain uses TRBV3-1 (or the pseudogene TRBV3-2) and TRBJ1-1; the D gene is possibly TRBD1 (5 bases). V lost 4 bases, J lost 1 base, and 16 bases lay in between. CDR3 size: 16 residues. Germline CDR1 and CDR2: LGHDT and YNNKEL (reference sequence). Written as DNA, the CDR3 is TGTGCCAGCAGCCGGGGACTCCCGTCAGGGAACACTGAAGCTTTCTTT. Residues: CASSRGLPSGNTEAFF.

V usage is TRBV9 and J usage is TRBJ2-7, with D hard to call. This CDR3 is built from 16 residues. Germline CDR1 and CDR2: SGDLS and YYNGEE. V dropped 0 bases and J dropped 0 bases, with 13 bases sitting between them. The CDR3 sequence is CASSVAPQRSSYEQYF. In DNA, the CDR3 is TGTGCCAGCAGCGTAGCCCCCCAGCGCAGCTCCTACGAGCAGTACTTC.

CDR3 coding DNA: TGTGCCAGCAGCTTGGTGGGGCTAGCGGGCGATGAGCAGTTCTTC. This codes for CASSLVGLAGDEQFF. The chain recombines TRBV5-8 with TRBJ2-1; 8 nucleotides agree with TRBD2. Trimming at V came to 0 bases and at J to 8 bases, leaving 7 bases not matched to a gene. The CDR3 covers 15 residues. CDR1 SGHTS and CDR2 YDEGEE come from the germline V gene.

In its sample, this clone was seen once. This chain uses TRBV11-2 with TRBJ1-2; unclear D gene. V lost 7 bases and J lost 4, with 10 bases in between. Looked up from germline, CDR1 is SGHAT and CDR2 is FQNNGV. This CDR3 contains 12 residues. CDR3 region: CASTDAGYGYTF. The CDR3 bases are TGTGCCAGCACCGACGCGGGCTATGGCTACACCTTC.

This chain joins TRBV7-2 and TRBJ2-1, with TRBD1 identical over 8 bases. The germline V gene encodes CDR1 SGHTA and CDR2 FQGNSA. The CDR3 loop spans 15 amino acids. V was clipped by 4 bases and J by 9 bases; unmatched bases: 11. CDR3 coding DNA: TGTGCCAGCAGCTCCTTGACAGGGGCACCCCGTGAGCAGTTCTTC. Translated: CASSSLTGAPREQFF.

The gene calls are TRBV10-3 and TRBJ1-1; a possible D gene is TRBD1 (5 bases). The CDR3 consists of 15 residues. Germline CDR1 is ENHRY and CDR2 is SYGVKD. V lost 6 bases and J lost 3, with 17 bases in between. The DNA for the CDR3 is TGTGCCATCAGAGAGGGGAGGTCGGCGTACACTGAAGCTTTCTTT. Translated: CAIREGRSAYTEAFF.

The chain uses TRBV9 and TRBJ2-3; D is perhaps TRBD2 (6 bases). This CDR3 comprises 17 residues. The germline V and J ends were trimmed by 4 bases and 1 base, with 19 bases remaining between them. Germline CDR1 reads SGDLS; CDR2 reads YYNGEE. The CDR3 bases are TGTGCCAGCAGCTATTATCGGGACTTTTCCGGCACAGATACGCAGTATTTT. It is translated as CASSYYRDFSGTDTQYF.

Turning to this clone: Additional DNA sequences in this sample encode the identical CDR3. The rearrangement links TRBV9 to TRBJ2-2; weak D call: TRBD2 (5 bases). This CDR3 region has 15 residues. Trimming left V 5 bases short and J 0 bases short, with 11 bases between. CDR1 and CDR2 from the germline V gene are SGDLS and YYNGEE. This CDR3 reads CASSVSGSNTGELFF. CDR3 DNA: TGTGCCAGCAGTGTCAGCGGTTCGAACACCGGGGAGCTGTTTTTT. The variable domain in full, completed from reference TRBV9 and TRBJ2-2, reads DSGVTQTPKHLITATGQRVTLRCSPRSGDLSVYWYQQSLDQGLQFLIQYYNGEERAKGNILERFSAQQFPDLHSELNLSSLELGDSALYFCASSVSGSNTGELFFGEGSRLTVL.

This clone came up a few times. The chain couples TRBV28 to TRBJ1-5, with 11 bases identical to TRBD1. Germline CDR1 is MDHEN and CDR2 is SYDVKM. J gave up 6 bases and V 4 bases, and 5 bases lay outside the gene matches. This CDR3 is built from 15 residues. The DNA for the CDR3 is TGTGCCAGCAGTTCGGGACAGGGGGACGGTCAGCCCCAGCATTTT. Translation gives CASSSGQGDGQPQHF.

Concerning this clone itself: Other DNA sequences of this sample code for an identical CDR3. Written as DNA, the CDR3 is TGTGCCAGCAGTTTTGGAGGGAGCTCCTACGAGCAGTACTTC. The encoded protein is CASSFGGSSYEQYF. V is TRBV27 and J is TRBJ2-7, with TRBD2 as a possible D gene (6 bases). Germline lookup yields CDR1 MNHEY and CDR2 SMNVEV (reference sequence). The CDR3 has 14 amino acids. V was clipped by 3 bases and J by 0 bases, with 9 bases between them.

This chain uses TRBV29-1 with TRBJ1-1, with 8 positions matching TRBD1. Trimming cost V 5 bases and J 3 bases; bases outside gene matches: 14. Germline V gene sequence: CDR1 SQVTM, CDR2 ANQGSEA. The CDR3 covers 16 residues. As DNA, the CDR3 is TGCAGCGTTCGCGGATCCTGGACAGGGTCGTACACTGAAGCTTTCTTT. Its protein is CSVRGSWTGSYTEAFF.

This rearrangement joins TRBV19 to TRBJ2-1, with 10 bases aligning to TRBD1. Germline CDR1 reads LNHDA; CDR2 reads SQIVND (reference sequence). The CDR3 contains 19 residues. V dropped 5 bases and J dropped 3; count of bases not matched to a gene: 16. CDR3 sequence reads: CASSYLGQGSQSLYNEQFF. The CDR3 DNA is TGTGCCAGTAGTTACTTGGGACAGGGGTCCCAATCTCTCTACAATGAGCAGTTCTTC.

The rearrangement joins TRBV2 to TRBJ1-4; possibly TRBD1 for D (5 bases). The CDR3 is 14 amino acids. CDR1 is SNHLY and CDR2 is FYNNEI in the germline V gene. V dropped 2 bases and J dropped 7 bases, with 11 bases sitting between them. Here the CDR3 DNA reads TGTGCCAGCAGTGAACTGGGGAGGGGTGAAAAACTGTTTTTT. Translated, it gives CASSELGRGEKLFF.

The chain couples TRBV7-2 to TRBJ1-6, with D possibly matching TRBD1 (5 bases). This CDR3 spans 16 amino acids. The V gene's germline CDR1 is SGHTA and CDR2 FQGNSA. V lost 3 bases and J 5 bases, leaving 14 bases between the germline ends. This CDR3 reads CASSFRAQIDNSPLHF. CDR3 in DNA: TGTGCCAGCAGCTTCAGGGCTCAAATAGATAATTCACCCCTCCACTTT.

The chain has TRBV7-9 and TRBJ2-1; D remains unclear. CDR1 is SEHNR, CDR2 FQNEAQ, per germline (reference sequence). Between the trimmed V and J ends, which lost 5 bases and 0 bases, there was a span of 11 bases. The CDR3 runs 15 residues. CDR3 in amino acids: CASSPPAASYNEQFF. Here the CDR3 DNA reads TGTGCCAGCAGCCCCCCTGCGGCCTCCTACAATGAGCAGTTCTTC.

The chain recombines TRBV2 with TRBJ1-4; 8 bases align to TRBD1. CDR1 SNHLY and CDR2 FYNNEI come from the germline V gene. V was clipped by 4 bases and J by 6 bases; unmatched bases: 4. This CDR3 is built from 14 residues. The CDR3 DNA sequence: TGTGCCAGCAGTGGACAGGGGATTGATGAAAAACTGTTTTTT. Its protein is CASSGQGIDEKLFF.

The chain combines TRBV3-1 (or the pseudogene TRBV3-2) with TRBJ2-1, with TRBD2 matching 7 bases. Germline loops: CDR1 LGHDT, CDR2 YNNKEL (reference sequence). There are 16 residues in the CDR3. The trim removed 1 base at V and 3 bases at J, leaving 6 bases unmatched. The CDR3 nucleotides are TGTGCCAGCAGCCAAGTGCTAGCGGAGAACTACAATGAGCAGTTCTTC. Its translation is CASSQVLAENYNEQFF.

V gene TRBV14 combines with J gene TRBJ1-1; D is undetermined. Germline V gene data show CDR1 as SGHDN and CDR2 as FVKESK. The CDR3 consists of 15 residues. V shed 1 base and J shed 1 base, with 10 bases lying between them. Written as DNA, the CDR3 is TGTGCCAGCAGCCAAGTATGGCAACCGAACACTGAAGCTTTCTTT. This sequence encodes CASSQVWQPNTEAFF.

V is TRBV5-1 and J is TRBJ2-7, with 7 bases that match TRBD2. Losses at the gene ends were 4 bases for V and 0 bases for J; bases not matched to a gene: 10. Germline V gene sequence: CDR1 SGHRS, CDR2 YFSETQ. This CDR3 is built from 16 residues. As DNA, the CDR3 is TGCGCCAGCAGCCTGATCAGCGGGGCCAGCTCCTACGAGCAGTACTTC. It encodes CASSLISGASSYEQYF.